This T cell receptor beta chain was recorded in a study of blood T cell repertoires in COVID-19. Study in general: Samples taken during acute and convalescent COVID-19 were collected in the United States, Italy and Spain. The analysed material was cDNA or gDNA that came from T cells, B-cell-depleted T cells, or PBMCs.

The germline V gene has CDR1 SGDLS and CDR2 YYNGEE. V gave up 10 bases and J gave up 10 bases; unmatched junction bases: 13. CDR3 size: 13 residues. Original data processing: Amplification with reference gene primers provided the estimates of nucleated cell counts. The table came from immunoSEQ multiplex PCR; TCRdb's copy has only in-frame clones and leaves some out. V and J calls and clone size are as listed in that table; D and trimming were resolved from the DNA. Of about 190,000 clones listed, around 84% are singletons. Source material: peripheral blood. J is TRBJ2-1 and V is TRBV9, with 8 bases lining up with TRBD1. The TCR sequence derives from a human donor in a cohort sampled during active COVID-19. The CDR3 DNA sequence: TGTGCCGGGGACAGGATAGACCCCGTGGAGCAGTTCTTC. It encodes CAGDRIDPVEQFF.